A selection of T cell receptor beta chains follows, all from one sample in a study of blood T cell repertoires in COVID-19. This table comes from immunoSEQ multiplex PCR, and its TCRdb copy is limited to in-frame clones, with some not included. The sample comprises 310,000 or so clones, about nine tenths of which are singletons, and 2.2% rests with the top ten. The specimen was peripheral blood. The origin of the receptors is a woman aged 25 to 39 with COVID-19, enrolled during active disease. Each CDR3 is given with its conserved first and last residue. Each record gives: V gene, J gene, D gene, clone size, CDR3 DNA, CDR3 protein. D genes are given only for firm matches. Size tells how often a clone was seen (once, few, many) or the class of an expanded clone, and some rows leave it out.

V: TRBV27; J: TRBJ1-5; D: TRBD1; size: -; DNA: TGTGCCAGCAGCCACAGGGGATCTCAGCCCCAGCATTTT; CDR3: CASSHRGSQPQHF
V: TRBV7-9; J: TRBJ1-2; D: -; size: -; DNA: TGTGCCAGCAGCTTAGGACCGGAGGGCGGTGGCTACACCTTC; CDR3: CASSLGPEGGGYTF
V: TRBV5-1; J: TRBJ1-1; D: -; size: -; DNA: TGCGCCAGCAGCTTGGTTCCAGGACAGATGAACACTGAAGCTTTCTTT; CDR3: CASSLVPGQMNTEAFF
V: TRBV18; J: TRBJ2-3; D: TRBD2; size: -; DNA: TGTGCCAGCTCTCAACCTCTAGCGGGCGGCGCAGATACGCAGTATTTT; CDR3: CASSQPLAGGADTQYF
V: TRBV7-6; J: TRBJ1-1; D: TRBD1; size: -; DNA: TGTGCCAGCAGCCCGCGACAGGGTACCGAAGCTTTCTTT; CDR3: CASSPRQGTEAFF
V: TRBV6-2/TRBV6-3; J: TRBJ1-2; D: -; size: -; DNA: TGTGCCAGCGGCCGGGCTGGTGGCTACACCTTC; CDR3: CASGRAGGYTF
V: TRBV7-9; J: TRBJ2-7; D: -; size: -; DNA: TGTGCCAGCAGCCTACGGGACTCTTCCTACGAGCAGTACTTC; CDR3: CASSLRDSSYEQYF
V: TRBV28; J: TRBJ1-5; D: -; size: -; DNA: TGTGCCAGCAGTTTACTGAGTCCGAGGACAGATAGCAATCAGCCCCAGCATTTT; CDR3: CASSLLSPRTDSNQPQHF
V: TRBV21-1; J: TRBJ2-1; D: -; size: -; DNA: TGTGCCAGCAGCAAAAGGACAGGAATATACAATGAGCAGTTCTTC; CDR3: CASSKRTGIYNEQFF
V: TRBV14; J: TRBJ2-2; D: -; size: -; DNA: TGTGCCAGCAGCCAAGAGTTAATCGGGACAACCACCGGGGAGCTGTTTTTT; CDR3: CASSQELIGTTTGELFF
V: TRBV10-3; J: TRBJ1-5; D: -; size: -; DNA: TGTGCCATCAGTGAGGAGGCAGGGTATCAGCCCCAGCATTTT; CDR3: CAISEEAGYQPQHF
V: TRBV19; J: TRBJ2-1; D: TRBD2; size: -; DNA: TGTGCCAGTAGTATGGGACTAGCGGTTACCTACAATGAGCAGTTCTTC; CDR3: CASSMGLAVTYNEQFF
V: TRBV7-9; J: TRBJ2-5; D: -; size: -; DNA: TGTGCCGCGGGGGGGACAGGGGTTGAGACCCAGTACTTC; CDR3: CAAGGTGVETQYF
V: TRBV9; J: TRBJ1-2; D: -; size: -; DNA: TGTGCCAGCAGATCCCCCATCAACTATGGCTACACCTTC; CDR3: CASRSPINYGYTF
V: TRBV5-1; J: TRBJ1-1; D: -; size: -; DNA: TGCGCCAGCAGCCAGATAGGGGACTTGAGGACTGAAGCTTTCTTT; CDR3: CASSQIGDLRTEAFF
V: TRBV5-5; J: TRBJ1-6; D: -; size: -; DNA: TGTGCCAGCAGCTTGGCCCCACAGGACAGACCCCTCCACTTT; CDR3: CASSLAPQDRPLHF
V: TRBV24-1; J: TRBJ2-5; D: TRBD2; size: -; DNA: TGTGCCACCAGTGATGGTAGCGGGAGGGCAGGCGAGACCCAGTACTTC; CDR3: CATSDGSGRAGETQYF
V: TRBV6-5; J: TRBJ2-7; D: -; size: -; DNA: TGTGCCAGCAGCATACAGGTTTCGTCCTACGAGCAGTACTTC; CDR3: CASSIQVSSYEQYF
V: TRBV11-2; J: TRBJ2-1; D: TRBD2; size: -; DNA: TGTGCCAGCCGCCACTACCGACTAGCGGGAGAACCCTACAATGAGCAGTTCTTC; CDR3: CASRHYRLAGEPYNEQFF
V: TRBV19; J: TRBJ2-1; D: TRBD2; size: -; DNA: TGTGCCAGTAGTATTGGTAGCGGGAGGTTCAATGAGCAGTTCTTC; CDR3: CASSIGSGRFNEQFF
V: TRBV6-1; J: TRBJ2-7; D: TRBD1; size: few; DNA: TGTGCCAGCAGTGAACTTTTGACAGGGGCATTCGGCGAGCAGTACTTC; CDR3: CASSELLTGAFGEQYF
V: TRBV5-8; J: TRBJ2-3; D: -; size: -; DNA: TGTGCCAGCAGCCCGGGGGGCACAGATACGCAGTATTTT; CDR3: CASSPGGTDTQYF
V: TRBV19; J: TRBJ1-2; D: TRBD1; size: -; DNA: TGTGCCAGTAGTACCCGGACAGGTGGTGGCTACACCTTC; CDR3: CASSTRTGGGYTF
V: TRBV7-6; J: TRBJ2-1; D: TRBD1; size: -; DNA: TGTGCCAGCAGCTTAGGACAGGGGGCGCCGGTGCAGTTCTTC; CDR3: CASSLGQGAPVQFF
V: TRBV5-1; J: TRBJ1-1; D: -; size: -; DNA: TGCGCCAGCAGCTTTAACAGATTGAACACTGAAGCTTTCTTT; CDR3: CASSFNRLNTEAFF
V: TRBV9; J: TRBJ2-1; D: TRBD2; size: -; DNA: TGTGCCAGCAGCGGCCTTAGCGGGAGGGGCGCCTACAATGAGCAGTTCTTC; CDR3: CASSGLSGRGAYNEQFF
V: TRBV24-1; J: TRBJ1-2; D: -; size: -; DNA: TGTGCCACCAGTGGTTATGATGGCTACACCTTC; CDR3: CATSGYDGYTF
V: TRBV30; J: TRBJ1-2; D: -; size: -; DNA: TGTGCCTGGAGTGTAACAGAGCTATATGGCTACACCTTC; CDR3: CAWSVTELYGYTF
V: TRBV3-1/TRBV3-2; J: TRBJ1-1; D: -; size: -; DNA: TGTGCCAGCAGCCAAGAGAGGGGGTGGGCTGCCTTTGAAGCTTTCTTT; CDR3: CASSQERGWAAFEAFF
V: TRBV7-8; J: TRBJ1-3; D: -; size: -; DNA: TGTGCCAGCAGCTTAGGTGGCTTAAACTCTGGAAACACCATATATTTT; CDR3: CASSLGGLNSGNTIYF
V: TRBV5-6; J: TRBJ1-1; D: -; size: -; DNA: TGTGCCAGCAGCTTGTTGCAGAAGAACACTGAAGCTTTCTTT; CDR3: CASSLLQKNTEAFF
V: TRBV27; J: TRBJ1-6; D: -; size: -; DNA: TGTGCCAGCAGTTTTGAGGGATCCTATAATTCACCCCTCCACTTT; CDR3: CASSFEGSYNSPLHF
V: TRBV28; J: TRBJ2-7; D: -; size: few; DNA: TGTGCCAGCAGGACCGGGGTCTTGGAGCAGTACTTC; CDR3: CASRTGVLEQYF
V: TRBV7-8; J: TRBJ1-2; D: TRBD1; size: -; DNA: TGTGCCAGCAGCTTCGCGCTACGACAGGGAAACTATGGCTACACCTTC; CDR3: CASSFALRQGNYGYTF
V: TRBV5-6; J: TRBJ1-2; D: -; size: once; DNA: TGTGCCAGCAGCTGGATGGGGGCGGACCGCATTACCTTC; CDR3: CASSWMGADRITF
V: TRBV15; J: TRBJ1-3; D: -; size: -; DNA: TGTGCCACCAGGATGGGAGCTGGAAACACCATATATTTT; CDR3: CATRMGAGNTIYF